The 10 T cell receptor beta chains below all came from one sample that was sequenced in a study of OX40 agonist ivuxolimab in advanced cancers. Clones were read by immunoSEQ multiplex PCR, and TCRdb kept only the in-frame ones, dropping some. The sample records about 78,000 clones, roughly 92% being singletons. The sequences come from CD4+ or CD8+ T cells sorted from blood, collected in a trial of the OX40 agonist ivuxolimab. The source is an adult with an advanced solid tumor such as melanoma, head and neck, liver or kidney cancer.

CDR3 sequence reads: CASSSRGGTGELFF. In nucleotides, the CDR3 is TGTGCCAGCAGCTCCAGGGGAGGGACCGGGGAGCTGTTTTTT. V usage is TRBV5-4 and J usage is TRBJ2-2; maybe TRBD2 (7 bases). The V and J ends lost 3 bases and 5 bases respectively, with 11 bases between them. Germline V CDR1 and CDR2: SGHNT, YYREEE (reference sequence). This CDR3 has 14 residues.

The V and J genes are TRBV19 and TRBJ1-1; D is ambiguous. CDR3 length equals 12 residues. The germline V and J ends were trimmed by 1 base and 8 bases, with 8 bases remaining between them. Germline V lookup: CDR1 LNHDA, CDR2 SQIVND (reference sequence). CDR3 coding DNA: TGTGCCAGTAGTATAGGTGGAGGAGAAGCTTTCTTT. It yields the protein CASSIGGGEAFF.

This CDR3 reads CASSPSDRVEQYF. Here the CDR3 DNA reads TGTGCCAGCTCCCCATCGGACAGGGTCGAGCAGTACTTC. This sequence joins TRBV18 and TRBJ2-7; 8 bases are a match to TRBD1. Per the germline V gene, CDR1 is KGHSH and CDR2 is LQKENI. The CDR3 contains 13 residues. V lost 6 bases and J lost 6; bases outside the gene matches: 7.

The rearrangement links TRBV6-6 to TRBJ1-2, with a possible D match to TRBD1 (6 bases). The V gene lost 4 bases and the J gene lost 0 bases, with 9 bases spanning the gap. This CDR3 contains 14 residues. Looked up from germline, CDR1 is MNHNY and CDR2 is SVGAGI (reference sequence). CDR3 in DNA: TGTGCCAGCAGTTCCTGGACAGCTAACTATGGCTACACCTTC. Translating it yields CASSSWTANYGYTF.

V gene TRBV5-4 combines with J gene TRBJ1-2; a possible D gene is TRBD1 (5 bases). Trimming left V 4 bases short and J 6 bases short, with 19 bases between. The CDR3 sequence is 15 residues long. Germline V lookup: CDR1 SGHNT, CDR2 YYREEE (reference sequence). This CDR3 is CASSQEVARENGYTF. The CDR3 DNA reads TGTGCCAGCAGCCAAGAAGTAGCCAGGGAGAATGGCTACACCTTC. Drawing the rest from reference TRBV5-4 and TRBJ1-2, the complete variable domain is ETGVTQSPTHLIKTRGQQVTLRCSSQSGHNTVSWYQQALGQGPQFIFQYYREEENGRGNFPPRFSGLQFPNYSSELNVNALELDDSALYLCASSQEVARENGYTFGSGTRLTVV.

The V gene is TRBV18, the J gene TRBJ2-5; D gene unclear. Trimming cost V 2 bases and J 3 bases, with 7 bases left between them. The CDR3 has 13 residues. Per the germline V gene, CDR1 is KGHSH and CDR2 is LQKENI. The CDR3 nucleotides read TGTGCCAGCTCACCAGGCCAGGAAGAGACCCAGTACTTC. Its translation: CASSPGQEETQYF.

The V and J genes are TRBV2 and TRBJ2-5; D gene ambiguous. Germline V gene lookup returns CDR1 SNHLY and CDR2 FYNNEI. Trimming removed 10 bases from V and 2 bases from J, with 8 bases in between. CDR3 length: 11 residues. CDR3 amino acids: CATRRQETQYF. The CDR3 bases are TGTGCCACAAGACGGCAAGAGACCCAGTACTTC.

For the CDR3, the DNA is TGTGCCAGCAGCCGCGGACAGGGGGAACCTAACTATGGCTACACCTTC. As protein: CASSRGQGEPNYGYTF. This rearrangement joins TRBV4-2 to TRBJ1-2; 10 nucleotides agree with TRBD1. The CDR3 totals 16 residues. The trim removed 4 bases at V and 0 bases at J, leaving 5 bases unmatched. Germline V gives CDR1 LGHNA, CDR2 YNFKEQ.

This chain uses TRBV7-8 with TRBJ1-6, with a weak D call TRBD1 (5 bases). The CDR3 runs 17 residues. In germline, CDR1 is SGHVS, CDR2 FQNEAQ. Trimming shortened V by 2 bases and J by 8 bases, and 19 bases separated the two germline ends. The CDR3 reads CASSLRWTQGVDSPLHF. DNA for the CDR3: TGTGCCAGCAGCTTAAGGTGGACCCAGGGAGTAGATTCACCCCTCCACTTT.

The chain has TRBV2 and TRBJ1-4, with a weak D call TRBD1 (6 bases). Germline V gives CDR1 SNHLY, CDR2 FYNNEI. Trimming removed 6 bases at V and 10 bases at J, with 18 bases between. This CDR3 has 14 residues. CDR3: CASRAPTGFGKLFF. CDR3 nucleotide sequence: TGTGCCAGCAGAGCACCGACAGGATTCGGAAAACTGTTTTTT.